This T cell receptor beta chain was obtained from a study of OX40 agonist ivuxolimab in advanced cancers. Study-level information: Patients were treated with ivuxolimab, an agonistic anti-OX40 (CD134) antibody. The patients received ivuxolimab by intravenous route every 2 weeks at 0.01 to 10 mg/kg.

Clones were sequenced by immunoSEQ multiplex PCR, and TCRdb holds only the in-frame ones, with some missing. The sample has 65,000 to 100,000 clones, about nine tenths seen once; the top ten hold more than 0.25%. On cycle 4 day 1 and cycle 7 day 1, as well as at baseline, blood was sampled. V lost 0 bases and J 0 bases, leaving 10 bases between the germline ends. There are 16 residues in the CDR3. Germline loops: CDR1 SGDLS, CDR2 YYNGEE. The sample consisted of CD4+ or CD8+ T cells sorted from blood, taken in a trial of the OX40 agonist ivuxolimab. This chain joins TRBV9 and TRBJ1-5; D ambiguous. This receptor was taken from an adult with an advanced solid tumor such as melanoma, head and neck, liver or kidney cancer. The CDR3 nucleotides are TGTGCCAGCAGCGTAGCGGCCGAGAATAGCAATCAGCCCCAGCATTTT. Translated: CASSVAAENSNQPQHF.